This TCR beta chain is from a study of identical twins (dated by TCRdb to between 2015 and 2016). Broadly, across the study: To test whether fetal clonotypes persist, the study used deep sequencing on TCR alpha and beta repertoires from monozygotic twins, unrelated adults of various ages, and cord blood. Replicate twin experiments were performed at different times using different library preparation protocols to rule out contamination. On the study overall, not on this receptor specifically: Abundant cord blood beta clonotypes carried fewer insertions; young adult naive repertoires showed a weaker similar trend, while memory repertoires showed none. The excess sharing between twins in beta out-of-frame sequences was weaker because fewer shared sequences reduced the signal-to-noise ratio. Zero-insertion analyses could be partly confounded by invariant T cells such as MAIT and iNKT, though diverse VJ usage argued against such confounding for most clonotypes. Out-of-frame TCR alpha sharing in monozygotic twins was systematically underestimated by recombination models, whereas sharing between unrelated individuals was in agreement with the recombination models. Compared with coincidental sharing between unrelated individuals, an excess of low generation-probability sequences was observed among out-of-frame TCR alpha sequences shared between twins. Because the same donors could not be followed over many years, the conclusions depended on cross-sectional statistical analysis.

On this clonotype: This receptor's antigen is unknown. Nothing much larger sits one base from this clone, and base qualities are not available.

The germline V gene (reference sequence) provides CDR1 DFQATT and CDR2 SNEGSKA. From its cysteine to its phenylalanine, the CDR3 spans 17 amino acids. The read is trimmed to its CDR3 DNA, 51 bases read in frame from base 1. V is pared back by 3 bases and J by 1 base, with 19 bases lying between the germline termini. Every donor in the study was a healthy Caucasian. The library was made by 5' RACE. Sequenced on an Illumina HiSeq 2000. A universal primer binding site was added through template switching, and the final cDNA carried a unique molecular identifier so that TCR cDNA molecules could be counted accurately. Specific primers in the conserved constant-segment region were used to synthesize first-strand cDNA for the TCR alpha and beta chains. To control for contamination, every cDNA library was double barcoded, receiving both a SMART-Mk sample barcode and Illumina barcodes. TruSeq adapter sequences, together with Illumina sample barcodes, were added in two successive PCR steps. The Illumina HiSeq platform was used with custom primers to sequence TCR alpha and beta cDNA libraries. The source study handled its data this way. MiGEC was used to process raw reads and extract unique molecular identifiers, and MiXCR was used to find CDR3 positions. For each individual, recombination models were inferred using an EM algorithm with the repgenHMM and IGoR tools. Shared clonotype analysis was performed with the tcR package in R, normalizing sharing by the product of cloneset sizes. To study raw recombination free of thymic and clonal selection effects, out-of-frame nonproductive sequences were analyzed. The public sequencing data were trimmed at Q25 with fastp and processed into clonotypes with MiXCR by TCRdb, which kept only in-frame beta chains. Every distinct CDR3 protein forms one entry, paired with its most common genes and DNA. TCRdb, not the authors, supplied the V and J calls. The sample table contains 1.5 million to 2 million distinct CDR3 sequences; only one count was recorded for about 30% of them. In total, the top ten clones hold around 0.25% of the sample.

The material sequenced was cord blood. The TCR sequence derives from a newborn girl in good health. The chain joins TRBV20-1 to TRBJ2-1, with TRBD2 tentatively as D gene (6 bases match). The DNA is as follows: TGCAGTGCTAGGCACACCGAGGGAGGAGGGTCCTACAATGAGCAGTTCTTC. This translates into CSARHTEGGGSYNEQFF.